The 6 T cell receptor beta chains below all came from one sample that was sequenced in a study of T-cell memory formation after mild COVID-19. From the 5' RACE reads, TCRdb called clonotypes with MiXCR, one entry per CDR3 protein. This sample has 250,000 to 350,000 distinct CDR3 sequences, with roughly 21% found just once. Material for sequencing was PBMCs or a T cell subset sorted from them (not recorded which). These receptors originate from a man aged 18 to 30 who had mild COVID-19 (a few samples of this study predate the infection). Cell type and time point are not known.

The rearrangement uses TRBV9 and TRBJ2-2, with D possibly TRBD2 on 5 matching bases. CDR1 is SGDLS, CDR2 YYNGEE, per germline. The CDR3 has 15 residues. V lost 0 bases, J lost 5 bases, and 11 bases lay in between. The CDR3 nucleotides read TGTGCCAGCAGCGTAGGAGGGATCGGTACCGGGGAGCTGTTTTTT. Translation gives CASSVGGIGTGELFF.

The chain carries TRBV6-2 or TRBV6-3 and TRBJ1-2; TRBD1 aligns across 7 bases. CDR1 MNHEY and CDR2 SVGEGT come from the germline V gene. V lost 2 bases, J lost 3 bases, and 6 bases stayed unmatched. The CDR3 consists of 15 residues. CDR3 DNA sequence: TGTGCCAGCAGTTACGGCCCGGGACAGCACTATGGCTACACCTTC. Translating gives CASSYGPGQHYGYTF.

This clonotype came up a few times. V is TRBV20-1 and J is TRBJ2-7, with no clear D. V lost 0 bases to trimming and J lost 1 base, with 13 bases between them. Germline V gives CDR1 DFQATT, CDR2 SNEGSKA (reference sequence). This CDR3 comprises 15 residues. The CDR3 nucleotides read TGCAGTGCTAGAGATCCTAAGGTAGGGTCCTACGAGCAGTACGTC. This encodes CSARDPKVGSYEQYV.

The DNA for the CDR3 is TGTGCCAGCAGCTTAGCCCAGTATGGCTACACCTTC. This translates into CASSLAQYGYTF. The chain links TRBV7-2 to TRBJ1-2, with D hard to call. Germline CDR1 and CDR2: SGHTA and FQGNSA. This CDR3 is 12 amino acids long. Trimming removed 0 bases at V and 5 bases at J, with 4 bases between.

The chain uses TRBV4-2 and TRBJ2-7; 7 bases are a match to TRBD1. The germline CDR1 and CDR2 sequences are LGHNA and YNFKEQ. J gave up 5 bases and V 4 bases, and 11 bases lay outside the gene matches. The CDR3 spans 15 residues. CDR3 loop: CASSPRAKGGHEQYF. CDR3 sequence (DNA): TGTGCCAGCAGCCCCCGGGCCAAAGGGGGCCACGAGCAGTACTTC.

The V gene is TRBV25-1, the J gene TRBJ2-3; a weak D match, TRBD1 (6 bases). Deletions cut 3 bases from V and 2 bases from J, with 15 bases between. There are 16 residues in the CDR3. Germline loops: CDR1 MGHDK, CDR2 SYGVNS. The CDR3 DNA reads as TGTGCCAGCAGTGATAGGGCCAGGGGACCCACAGATACGCAGTATTTT. Protein sequence: CASSDRARGPTDTQYF.